A selection of T cell receptor beta chains follows, all from one sample in a study of identical twins. Each CDR3 protein gets one entry after TCRdb re-called the 5' RACE reads with MiXCR. The table lists approximately 550,000 distinct CDR3 sequences, around 20% of them singletons. This sample also appeared in a second study, on yellow fever vaccine responses in identical twins.

The sequenced sample was CD4+ T cells sorted from blood. All receptors derive from a woman under 30 in good health. Both conserved end residues are part of each CDR3. A D gene is named only where the DNA matches it firmly. Some rows have no size entry. The others give once, few or many, or a class for an expanded clone.

abundance	d_gene	len	v_gene	j_gene	CDR3nt	CDR3aa
.	.	18	TRBV6-1	TRBJ2-2	TGTGCCAGCAGTCCCGGCGACGGGGGCGCCTTACGTTCCGGGGAGCTGTTTTTT	CASSPGDGGALRSGELFF
.	.	16	TRBV3-1	TRBJ1-1	TGTGCCAGCAGCCAAGGGTACCAGGGCATGAACACTGAAGCTTTCTTT	CASSQGYQGMNTEAFF
.	.	12	TRBV7-8	TRBJ2-7	TGTGCCAGCAGCTTCGTCACCTACGAGCAGTACTTC	CASSFVTYEQYF
.	.	16	TRBV4-1	TRBJ2-1	TGCGCCAGCAGCCAAGGCTGGGGGCCCGGAGACAATGAGCAGTTCTTC	CASSQGWGPGDNEQFF
.	.	16	TRBV19	TRBJ1-1	TGTGCCAGTAGTATAGGGAGGAGACTCATGAACACTGAAGCTTTCTTT	CASSIGRRLMNTEAFF
few	.	13	TRBV7-2	TRBJ2-7	TGTGCCAGCAGCTTACAGAAACCCTACGAGCAGTACTTC	CASSLQKPYEQYF
many	.	14	TRBV10-3	TRBJ1-2	TGTGCCATCAGTGATCATCAGGGGAACTATGGCTACACCTTC	CAISDHQGNYGYTF
.	.	15	TRBV9	TRBJ2-3	TGTGCCAGCAGCGTAGCGGTCGCAAGCACAGATACGCAGTATTTT	CASSVAVASTDTQYF
.	TRBD2	16	TRBV12-3/TRBV12-4	TRBJ2-7	TGTGCCAGCAGTCTCCCTCGGGCGGGAGGGCCAGACGAGCAGTACTTC	CASSLPRAGGPDEQYF
few	TRBD2	20	TRBV20-1	TRBJ2-3	TGCAGTGCTAGAGATAGGGTTGGACTAGTCTTGAGTTCTCGCACAGATACGCAGTATTTT	CSARDRVGLVLSSRTDTQYF
.	TRBD1	12	TRBV11-3	TRBJ2-7	TGTGCCAGCAGCTTGGGACAGTATCGACATTTTTTC	CASSLGQYRHFF
.	TRBD2	16	TRBV10-3	TRBJ2-3	TGTGCCACAAAAGCGGGAGGCACAGTTGCCACAGATACGCAGTATTTT	CATKAGGTVATDTQYF
few	TRBD2	14	TRBV5-6	TRBJ2-1	TGTGCCAGCAGCTTTTGGACTAGGAACTATGAGCAGTTCTTC	CASSFWTRNYEQFF
.	TRBD1	16	TRBV10-3	TRBJ1-6	TGTGCCATCAGTGAGTCGCTTCCGGGACAGAATTCACCCCTCCACTTT	CAISESLPGQNSPLHF
.	TRBD1	16	TRBV6-5	TRBJ2-5	TGTGCCAGCAGTTACGGTCGACAGGGGAACCAAGAGACCCAGTACTTC	CASSYGRQGNQETQYF
.	TRBD2	12	TRBV10-3	TRBJ2-3	TGTGCCATCAATAGCGGGGGGGAGACGCAGTATTTT	CAINSGGETQYF
few	TRBD2	15	TRBV29-1	TRBJ2-7	TGCAGCGTCGGGACTAGCGGGAGTCCCGGTTTTGAGCAGTACTTC	CSVGTSGSPGFEQYF
.	.	17	TRBV7-8	TRBJ1-2	TGTGCCAGCAGCTTAGCGAGCACAGGAGCTCTTAACTATGGCTACACCTTC	CASSLASTGALNYGYTF
.	.	13	TRBV6-1	TRBJ1-1	TGTGCCAGCAGGAAAAACAGGAACACTGAAGCTTTCTTT	CASRKNRNTEAFF
few	TRBD2	20	TRBV5-1	TRBJ2-1	TGCGCCAGCAGCTTGGATAGACTAGCGGGAGCGGGGGGATCCTACAATGAGCAGTTCTTC	CASSLDRLAGAGGSYNEQFF
.	.	16	TRBV19	TRBJ2-2	TGTGCCAGTAGTATGACCCGGGCCAGGGCCACCGGGGAGCTGTTTTTT	CASSMTRARATGELFF
once	.	15	TRBV11-2	TRBJ2-5	TGTGCCAGCAGCTTAGGGATGGGAGTTTTAGAGACCCAGTACTTC	CASSLGMGVLETQYF
.	.	14	TRBV20-1	TRBJ1-5	TGCAGTGCTAGAGATCGCAGGGGCAATCAGCCCCAGCATTTT	CSARDRRGNQPQHF
.	TRBD1	15	TRBV7-2	TRBJ2-2	TGTGCCAGCAGCCCTCAGACAGGGACCACCGGGGAGCTGTTTTTT	CASSPQTGTTGELFF
.	.	12	TRBV19	TRBJ2-2	TGTGCCAGTCAAGCGGCTACCGGGGAGCTGTTTTTT	CASQAATGELFF